This is a list of T cell receptor beta chains from one sample in a study of shared clonotypes between healthy human individuals. Sequencing was performed with immunoSEQ multiplex PCR; in TCRdb, only in-frame clones are kept and a portion is missing. The sample records more than 2 million clones, about 95% being singletons. Material for sequencing was naive CD4+ T cells sorted from blood. These receptor sequences come from a man younger than 30 in good health. The CDR3 runs from the conserved cysteine through the conserved F or W. Each record gives: V gene, J gene, clone size, D gene, CDR3 DNA, CDR3 protein. The D gene is left open where the match is weak. Clone size is given for some rows only: seen once, a few or many times, or a class if the clone is expanded.

>TRBV9|TRBJ1-1|once|TRBD1
TGTGCCAGCAGCTCGACAGGGGGAGGGGTGAACACTGAAGCTTTCTTT
CASSSTGGGVNTEAFF
>TRBV6-1|TRBJ2-3|NA|NA
TGTGCCAGCAGTGAAGCGTCCTGGGGAGGAGATACGCAGTATTTT
CASSEASWGGDTQYF
>TRBV19|TRBJ2-1|NA|NA
TGTGCCAGTAGTTCGTCCGGACTTTATGAGCAGTTCTTC
CASSSSGLYEQFF
>TRBV5-1|TRBJ1-5|NA|TRBD1
TGCGCCAGCAGCGAGACAGGGGTTAGCAATCAGCCCCAGCATTTT
CASSETGVSNQPQHF
>TRBV2|TRBJ1-6|NA|NA
TGTGCCACTCAAGACCAGGGCCCCAATTCACCCCTCCACTTT
CATQDQGPNSPLHF
>TRBV15|TRBJ2-3|NA|TRBD2
TGTGCCACCAGCAAGGGGACTAGCGGGAGCACAGATACGCAGTATTTT
CATSKGTSGSTDTQYF
>TRBV5-4|TRBJ2-5|NA|TRBD1
TGTGCCAGCAGCTTGGGGGGACAGGGAATAGAGACCCAGTACTTC
CASSLGGQGIETQYF
>TRBV28|TRBJ1-4|NA|NA
TGTGCCAGCAGTTTGGCGCTAGGGGTTAATGAAAAACTGTTTTTT
CASSLALGVNEKLFF
>TRBV9|TRBJ2-1|NA|TRBD2
TGTGCCAGCAGCCTTAGCGGGGGGACCTACAATGAGCAGTTCTTC
CASSLSGGTYNEQFF
>TRBV28|TRBJ2-7|once|NA
TGTGCCAGCAGTTTATACCAGGCATACGAGCAGTACTTC
CASSLYQAYEQYF
>TRBV6-1|TRBJ1-2|once|NA
TGTGCCAGCAGTGAGGGGGGGCCGAACTATGGCTACACCTTC
CASSEGGPNYGYTF
>TRBV10-3|TRBJ2-7|once|NA
TGTGCCATCAGTGAAGGTATAGAGTCCTACGAGCAGTACTTC
CAISEGIESYEQYF
>TRBV7-2|TRBJ2-7|few|NA
TGTGCCAGCAGCTTAGGATCGGGCGGGTCCTACGAGCAGTACTTC
CASSLGSGGSYEQYF
>TRBV13|TRBJ2-3|NA|NA
TGTGCCAGCAAGGCGGACCGTATTATGGGCACAGATACGCAGTATTTT
CASKADRIMGTDTQYF
>TRBV9|TRBJ1-3|NA|NA
TGTGCCAGCAGCACGAGGGGGGAAATCCGAAACACCATATATTTT
CASSTRGEIRNTIYF
>TRBV14|TRBJ2-2|NA|NA
TGTGCCAGCAGCCAAGTCGAGCCAGTGAAGTACGGGGAGCTGTTTTTT
CASSQVEPVKYGELFF
>TRBV15|TRBJ1-5|NA|TRBD1
TGTGCCACCAGCAGAGAGACAGGGGAAAATCAGCCCCAGCATTTT
CATSRETGENQPQHF
>TRBV28|TRBJ2-3|NA|NA
TGTGCCAGCAGTTTGGGCAGCCGCACAGATACGCAGTATTTT
CASSLGSRTDTQYF
>TRBV10-3|TRBJ1-1|NA|NA
TGTGCCATCAGTGAGTCGAGATCTGGGGTGACTGAAGCTTTCTTT
CAISESRSGVTEAFF
>TRBV2|TRBJ1-2|NA|NA
TGTGCCAGCAGTGAAGTAGGAGGGCACTATGGCTACACCTTC
CASSEVGGHYGYTF
>TRBV6-1|TRBJ2-7|NA|NA
TGTGCCAGCAGGGTCTTGGGCAACGAGCAGTACTTC
CASRVLGNEQYF
>TRBV2|TRBJ2-5|NA|TRBD2
TGTGCCAGCAGTGAAGCCCCTCGCGGGGGGACCCAGTACTTC
CASSEAPRGGTQYF
>TRBV9|TRBJ2-2|few|NA
TGTGCCAGCAGCGTCTCGCGGGGCAGCGGGGAGCTGTTTTTT
CASSVSRGSGELFF
>TRBV7-8|TRBJ1-6|NA|TRBD1
TGTGCCAGCAGCCTCGGACAGGGAAACAATTCACCCCTCCACTTT
CASSLGQGNNSPLHF
>TRBV19|TRBJ2-5|NA|NA
TGTGCCAGTAGTATAGGAGGACTCCAAGGAGAGACCCAGTACTTC
CASSIGGLQGETQYF
>TRBV7-2|TRBJ2-7|NA|TRBD2
TGTGCCAGCAGCTTAGCGGGGACTAGCGACTCCTACGAGCAGTACTTC
CASSLAGTSDSYEQYF
>TRBV4-1|TRBJ1-3|NA|NA
TGCGCCAGCAGCCCAAACTTAGCAGCTGGAAACACCATATATTTT
CASSPNLAAGNTIYF
>TRBV7-9|TRBJ1-6|NA|NA
TGTGCCAGCAGCGCGACAGTGTATAATTCACCCCTCCACTTT
CASSATVYNSPLHF
>TRBV4-1|TRBJ2-5|NA|NA
TGCGCCAGCAGCCTTCAGGGCTTGGAGACCCAGTACTTC
CASSLQGLETQYF
>TRBV5-6|TRBJ2-3|NA|TRBD2
TGTGCCAGCAGCCATTATAGCGGGGGGGCCCGAGATACGCAGTATTTT
CASSHYSGGARDTQYF
>TRBV6-4|TRBJ2-1|NA|TRBD2
TGTGCCAGCAGACCGACTAGCGGGCTCTACAATGAGCAGTTCTTC
CASRPTSGLYNEQFF
>TRBV5-3|TRBJ1-6|NA|NA
TGTGCCAGAAGCTTGGGCGGGGAGACACCCCTCCACTTT
CARSLGGETPLHF
>TRBV9|TRBJ2-5|NA|TRBD2
TGTGCCAGCAGCTTCGGACTAGCCCAGGAAACCCAGTACTTC
CASSFGLAQETQYF
>TRBV30|TRBJ2-3|NA|NA
TGTGCCTGGAGTTGGGGGGGCGCGGGCACAGATACGCAGTATTTT
CAWSWGGAGTDTQYF
>TRBV14|TRBJ2-5|NA|NA
TGTGCCAGCAGCCAAGGTCCTGGGGGGCGCGGGGAGACCCAGTACTTC
CASSQGPGGRGETQYF
>TRBV9|TRBJ2-1|NA|NA
TGTGCCAGCAGCCCCCGAGGGACGGGAGAGGGTTACGCCTACAATGAGCAGTTCTTC
CASSPRGTGEGYAYNEQFF
>TRBV7-8|TRBJ1-5|NA|TRBD1
TGTGCCAGCAGCGCAGAGACAGGGTACGGTCAGCCCCAGCATTTT
CASSAETGYGQPQHF
>TRBV28|TRBJ1-1|NA|NA
TGTGCCAGCAGTTTATTTGGGGGCCGCACTGAAGCTTTCTTT
CASSLFGGRTEAFF
>TRBV29-1|TRBJ2-7|NA|NA
TGCAGCGCCGGAGGAGGAGGGACCTACGAGCAGTACTTC
CSAGGGGTYEQYF
>TRBV11-2|TRBJ2-1|NA|TRBD2
TGTGCCAGCAGCTTAGATCTACTACTAGCGGGCAATGAGCAGTTCTTC
CASSLDLLLAGNEQFF
>TRBV9|TRBJ2-2|NA|TRBD1
TGTGCCAGCAGCGCTAACCGGGACAGGGTGTACACCGGGGAGCTGTTTTTT
CASSANRDRVYTGELFF